This T cell receptor (beta chain) was obtained from a study of shared clonotypes between healthy human individuals. The overall study: The people who gave samples were a couple of women and three men aged 18 to 49. The study, taken as a whole, reports: Compared with memory subsets, naive subsets generally had larger estimated richness.

As defined, naive CD8 cells were CD45RO-negative and positively selected for CCR7, with terminally differentiated effector memory CD45RA+ cells excluded. Assay used: immunoSEQ multiplex PCR; TCRdb lists only in-frame clones, some missing. The sample shows about 2.1 million clones, just over 90% of them seen only once. Germline V lookup: CDR1 MGHDK, CDR2 SYGVNS. V lost 5 bases to trimming and J lost 0 bases, with 9 bases between them. The CDR3 is 14 amino acids. Concerning this clone itself: Its antigen is currently unknown.

This TCR came from a man younger than 35 in good health. Some clones in this sample may be carry-over from other donors' samples. J is TRBJ2-3 and V is TRBV25-1, with unresolved D. Sequencing used naive CD8+ T cells from PBMCs. The CDR3 here is CASSLHRSTDTQYF. In DNA, the CDR3 is TGTGCCAGCAGTCTGCACAGAAGCACAGATACGCAGTATTTT.